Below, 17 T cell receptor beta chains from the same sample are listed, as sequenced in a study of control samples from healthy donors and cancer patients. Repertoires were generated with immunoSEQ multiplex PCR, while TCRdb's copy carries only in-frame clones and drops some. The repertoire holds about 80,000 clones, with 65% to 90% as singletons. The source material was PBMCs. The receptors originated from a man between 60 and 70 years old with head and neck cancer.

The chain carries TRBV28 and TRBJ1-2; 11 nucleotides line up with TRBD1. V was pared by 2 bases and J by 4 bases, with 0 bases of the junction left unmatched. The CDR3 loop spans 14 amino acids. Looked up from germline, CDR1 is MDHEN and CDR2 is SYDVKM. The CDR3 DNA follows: TGTGCCAGCAGTTTAGGGACAGGGGGCTATGGCTACACCTTC. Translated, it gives CASSLGTGGYGYTF.

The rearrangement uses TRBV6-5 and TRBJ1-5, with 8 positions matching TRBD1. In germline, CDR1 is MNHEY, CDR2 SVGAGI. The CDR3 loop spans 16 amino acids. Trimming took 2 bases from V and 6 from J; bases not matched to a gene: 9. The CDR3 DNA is TGTGCCAGCAGTTACCTGGGACAGGCGGGTGGTCAGCCCCAGCATTTT. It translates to CASSYLGQAGGQPQHF.

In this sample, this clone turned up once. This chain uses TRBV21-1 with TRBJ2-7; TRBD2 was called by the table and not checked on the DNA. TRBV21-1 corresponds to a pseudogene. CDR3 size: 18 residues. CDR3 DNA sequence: TGTGCCAGCAGCAAATTGGGGGGGGAGCGGGCACCATTCTACGAGCAGTACTTC. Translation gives CASSKLGGERAPFYEQYF.

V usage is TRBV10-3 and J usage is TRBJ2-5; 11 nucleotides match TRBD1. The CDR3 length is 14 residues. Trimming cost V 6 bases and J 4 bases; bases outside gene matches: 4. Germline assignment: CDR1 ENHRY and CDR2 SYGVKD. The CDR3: CAIRMDRGRETQYF. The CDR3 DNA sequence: TGTGCCATCAGGATGGACAGGGGGCGAGAGACCCAGTACTTC.

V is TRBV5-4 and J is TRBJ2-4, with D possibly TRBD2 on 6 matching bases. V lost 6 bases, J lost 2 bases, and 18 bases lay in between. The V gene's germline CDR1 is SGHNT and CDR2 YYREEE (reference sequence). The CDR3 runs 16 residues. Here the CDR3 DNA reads TGTGCCAGCACCACCGACCCTGGCGGGACCAAAAACATTCAGTACTTC. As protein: CASTTDPGGTKNIQYF.

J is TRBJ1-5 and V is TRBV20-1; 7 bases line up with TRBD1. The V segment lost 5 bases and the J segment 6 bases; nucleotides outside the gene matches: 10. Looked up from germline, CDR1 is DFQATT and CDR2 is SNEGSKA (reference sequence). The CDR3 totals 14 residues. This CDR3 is CSARGTAGIQPQHF. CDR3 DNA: TGCAGTGCTCGTGGGACAGCGGGAATTCAGCCCCAGCATTTT.

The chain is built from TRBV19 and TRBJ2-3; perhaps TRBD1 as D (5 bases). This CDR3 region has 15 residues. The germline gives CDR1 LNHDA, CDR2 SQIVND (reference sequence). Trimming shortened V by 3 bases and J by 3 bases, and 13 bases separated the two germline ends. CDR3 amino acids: CASSIQGLGTDTQYF. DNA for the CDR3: TGTGCCAGTAGTATTCAGGGCTTGGGGACAGATACGCAGTATTTT.

CDR3 loop: CASSLTGTKSGELFF. CDR3 bases: TGTGCCAGCAGTCTTACCGGGACCAAATCCGGGGAGCTGTTTTTT. V is TRBV25-1 and J is TRBJ2-2; possibly TRBD1 or TRBD2 for D (5 bases each). The CDR3 length is 15 residues. The germline V gene has CDR1 MGHDK and CDR2 SYGVNS. V dropped 5 bases and J dropped 6 bases, with 16 bases sitting between them. The full variable domain, with the rest looked up from reference TRBV25-1 and TRBJ2-2, is EADIYQTPRYLVIGTGKKITLECSQTMGHDKMYWYQQDPGMELHLIHYSYGVNSTEKGDLSSESTVSRIRTEHFPLTLESARPSHTSQYLCASSLTGTKSGELFFGEGSRLTVL.

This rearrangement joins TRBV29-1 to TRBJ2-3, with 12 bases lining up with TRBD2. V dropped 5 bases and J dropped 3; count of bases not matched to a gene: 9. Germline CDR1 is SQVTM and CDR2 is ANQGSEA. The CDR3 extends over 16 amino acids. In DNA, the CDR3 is TGCAGCGTTACCGGGACTAGCGGGCGCCGGACAGATACGCAGTATTTT. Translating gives CSVTGTSGRRTDTQYF.

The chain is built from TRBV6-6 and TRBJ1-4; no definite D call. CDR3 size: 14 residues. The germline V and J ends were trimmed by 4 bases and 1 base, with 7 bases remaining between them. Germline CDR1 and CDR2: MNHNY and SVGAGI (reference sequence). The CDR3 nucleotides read TGTGCCAGCAGTTTGCGGGGAACTAATGAAAAACTGTTTTTT. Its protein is CASSLRGTNEKLFF.

CDR3 sequence: CASSEQGFGDTEAFF. CDR3 nucleotide sequence: TGTGCCAGCAGTGAACAGGGGTTTGGGGACACTGAAGCTTTCTTT. The chain links TRBV6-1 to TRBJ1-1; D perhaps matches TRBD1 (6 bases). This CDR3 comprises 15 residues. V was cut by 2 bases and J by 3 bases, with 13 bases left in between. Germline loops: CDR1 MNHNS, CDR2 SASEGT.

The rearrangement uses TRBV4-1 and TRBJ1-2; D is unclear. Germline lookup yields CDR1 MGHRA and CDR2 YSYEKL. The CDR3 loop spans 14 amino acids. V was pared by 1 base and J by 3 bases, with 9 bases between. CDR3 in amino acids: CASSQVLTDYGYTF. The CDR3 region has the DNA TGCGCCAGCAGCCAAGTACTCACAGACTATGGCTACACCTTC.

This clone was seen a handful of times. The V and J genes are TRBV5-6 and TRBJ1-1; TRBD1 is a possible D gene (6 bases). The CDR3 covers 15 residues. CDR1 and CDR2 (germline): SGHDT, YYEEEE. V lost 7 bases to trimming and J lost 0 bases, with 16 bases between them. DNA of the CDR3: TGTGCCAGCCACAGGAGGGGGGAACTGAACACTGAAGCTTTCTTT. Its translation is CASHRRGELNTEAFF.

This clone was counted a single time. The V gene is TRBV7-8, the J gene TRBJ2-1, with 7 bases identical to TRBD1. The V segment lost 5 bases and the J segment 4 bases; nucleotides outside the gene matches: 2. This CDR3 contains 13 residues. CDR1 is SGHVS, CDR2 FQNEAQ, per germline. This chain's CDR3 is CASSPDRYNEQFF. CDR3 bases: TGTGCCAGCAGCCCGGACAGGTACAATGAGCAGTTCTTC.

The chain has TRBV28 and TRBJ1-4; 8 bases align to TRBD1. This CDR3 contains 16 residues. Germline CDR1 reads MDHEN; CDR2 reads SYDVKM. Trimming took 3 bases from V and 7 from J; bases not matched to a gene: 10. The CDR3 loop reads CASSLPPGQGAEKLFF. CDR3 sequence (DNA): TGTGCCAGCAGTTTGCCGCCAGGGCAGGGGGCTGAAAAACTGTTTTTT.

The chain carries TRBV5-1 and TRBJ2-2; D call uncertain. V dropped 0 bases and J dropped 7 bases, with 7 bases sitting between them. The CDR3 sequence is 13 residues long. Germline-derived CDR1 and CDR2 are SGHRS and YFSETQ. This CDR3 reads CASSLGWDGELFF. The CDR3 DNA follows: TGCGCCAGCAGCTTGGGATGGGACGGGGAGCTGTTTTTT.

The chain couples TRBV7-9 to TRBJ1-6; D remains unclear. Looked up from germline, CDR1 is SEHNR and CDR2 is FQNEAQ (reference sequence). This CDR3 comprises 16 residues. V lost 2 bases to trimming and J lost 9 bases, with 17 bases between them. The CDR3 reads CASSLSGPGVGSPLHF. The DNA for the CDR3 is TGTGCCAGCAGCTTATCCGGCCCCGGTGTGGGTTCACCCCTCCACTTT.